These 29 T cell receptor beta chains were all obtained from the same sample, sequenced in a study of graft-versus-host responses after intestinal transplantation. Which antigens these TCRs recognize remains unknown. Data came from immunoSEQ multiplex PCR; TCRdb stores just in-frame clones and leaves some out. The table records 20,000 to 25,000 clones, more than 75% of them present only once. The sample in question was unstimulated CD8+ T cells sorted from spleen or lymph node cells, obtained before transplant. All receptors derive from a human donor who was the organ donor for an intestinal transplant.

This clone appeared a few times. This chain links TRBV11-2 with TRBJ2-7, with D perhaps TRBD1 (5 bases). The CDR3 runs to 14 residues. The V gene lost 1 base and the J gene lost 5 bases, with 12 bases spanning the gap. Germline V gene data show CDR1 as SGHAT and CDR2 as FQNNGV. The DNA of the CDR3 is TGTGCCAGCAGCTTAGCTCTCAGGGCCCACGAGCAGTACTTC. Translated: CASSLALRAHEQYF. The full variable domain, rest sourced from reference TRBV11-2 and TRBJ2-7, is EAGVAQSPRYKIIEKRQSVAFWCNPISGHATLYWYQQILGQGPKLLIQFQNNGVVDDSQLPKDRFSAERLKGVDSTLKIQPAKLEDSAVYLCASSLALRAHEQYFGPGTRLTVT.

The chain couples TRBV5-1 to TRBJ2-1; 9 bases are shared with TRBD2. Germline V gene lookup returns CDR1 SGHRS and CDR2 YFSETQ. The CDR3 has 17 amino acids. The trim removed 1 base at V and 9 bases at J, leaving 14 bases unmatched. CDR3 nucleotide sequence: TGCGCCAGCAGCTTGTGGTTAGCGGGAGTAGACGTCACTGAGCAGTTCTTC. It yields the protein CASSLWLAGVDVTEQFF.

The chain is built from TRBV19 and TRBJ1-5; D is uncertain. Germline V gene sequence: CDR1 LNHDA, CDR2 SQIVND (reference sequence). V was cut by 7 bases and J by 2 bases, with 6 bases left in between. The CDR3 is 12 amino acids. In nucleotides, the CDR3 is TGTGCCAGTACGATGGGCAATCAGCCCCAGCATTTT. Protein sequence: CASTMGNQPQHF.

The table lists this clone with a few counts. The chain links TRBV27 to TRBJ1-5; D call uncertain. Between the trimmed V and J ends, which lost 2 bases and 0 bases, there was a span of 8 bases. The length of the CDR3 is 15 residues. Germline loops: CDR1 MNHEY, CDR2 SMNVEV (reference sequence). CDR3 sequence: CASSLKGYSNQPQHF. DNA for the CDR3: TGTGCCAGCAGTTTAAAAGGATATAGCAATCAGCCCCAGCATTTT.

The genes are TRBV25-1 and TRBJ2-1; D call uncertain. The V end was cut by 0 bases, the J end by 8 bases, with 20 bases between. The CDR3 runs 17 residues. In germline, CDR1 is MGHDK, CDR2 SYGVNS. The CDR3 DNA reads TGTGCCAGCAGTGAATACGGACGGGCTATCTTGGGCCATGAGCAGTTCTTC. It is translated as CASSEYGRAILGHEQFF.

J is TRBJ2-7 and V is TRBV5-4, with 8 bases aligning to TRBD1. The germline V gene encodes CDR1 SGHNT and CDR2 YYREEE (reference sequence). The CDR3 totals 14 residues. Germline trimming cut 2 bases from V and 0 bases from J; bases unmatched to any gene: 1. The CDR3 DNA sequence: TGTGCCAGCAGCTTCGGGACAGGCTCCTACGAGCAGTACTTC. It translates to CASSFGTGSYEQYF.

This clone was detected a few times. V gene TRBV27 combines with J gene TRBJ2-1; D remains ambiguous. The CDR3 length is 15 residues. Germline V CDR1 and CDR2: MNHEY, SMNVEV (reference sequence). Trimming removed 0 bases from V and 7 bases from J, with 13 bases in between. The CDR3 loop reads CASSLSRPAGNEQFF. Here the CDR3 DNA reads TGTGCCAGCAGTTTATCTCGACCCGCTGGGAATGAGCAGTTCTTC.

This clone was counted a single time. The chain has TRBV5-1 and TRBJ2-1, with D perhaps TRBD1 (5 bases). Trimming stripped 2 bases from V and 6 bases from J, with 6 bases between. The germline V gene has CDR1 SGHRS and CDR2 YFSETQ. The CDR3 totals 12 residues. CDR3 DNA: TGCGCCAGCAGCTTAACAGGCAATGAGCAGTTCTTC. Its translation is CASSLTGNEQFF. Combining the CDR3 with reference TRBV5-1 and TRBJ2-1 gives the whole variable domain KAGVTQTPRYLIKTRGQQVTLSCSPISGHRSVSWYQQTPGQGLQFLFEYFSETQRNKGNFPGRFSGRQFSNSRSEMNVSTLELGDSALYLCASSLTGNEQFFGPGTRLTVL.

The chain uses TRBV9 and TRBJ2-1, with 10 bases lining up with TRBD2. Per germline, CDR1 SGDLS and CDR2 YYNGEE. CDR3 length: 23 amino acids. The V and J ends lost 4 bases and 0 bases, in that order; junction bases with no gene match: 25. In DNA form, the CDR3 reads TGTGCCAGCAGCCCCTTTTTCAAACTAGCGGGATCACTTTCTGGAAGCTCCTACAATGAGCAGTTCTTC. Its translation: CASSPFFKLAGSLSGSSYNEQFF.

The chain is built from TRBV29-1 and TRBJ1-1; tentatively, D is TRBD1 (6 bases). This CDR3 spans 12 amino acids. Deletions cut 6 bases from V and 6 bases from J, with 14 bases between. Germline CDR1 SQVTM, CDR2 ANQGSEA. CDR3 residues: CSVADSSAEAFF. The CDR3 DNA follows: TGCAGCGTAGCGGACAGCAGCGCTGAAGCTTTCTTT.

V usage is TRBV11-2 and J usage is TRBJ2-3, with 8 bases identical to TRBD2. The CDR3 loop spans 15 amino acids. Germline lookup yields CDR1 SGHAT and CDR2 FQNNGV. Trimming took 2 bases from V and 2 from J; bases not matched to a gene: 3. This CDR3 reads CASSLTSGSTDTQYF. The DNA for the CDR3 is TGTGCCAGCAGCTTAACTAGCGGTTCCACAGATACGCAGTATTTT.

This clone showed up just a few times. This rearrangement joins TRBV5-7 to TRBJ2-7; 7 positions agree with TRBD1. TRBV5-7 is known as an ORF, though its function is uncertain. This CDR3 has 16 residues. The V and J ends lost 0 bases and 4 bases, in that order; junction bases with no gene match: 10. CDR3 sequence (DNA): TGTGCCAGCAGCTTGGGGGGGCAGGGACAGACGTACGAGCAGTACTTC. Translated, it gives CASSLGGQGQTYEQYF.

The chain employs TRBV5-6 and TRBJ2-7, with TRBD2 as a possible D gene (5 bases). Germline assignment: CDR1 SGHDT and CDR2 YYEEEE. The CDR3 consists of 12 residues. Trimming took 0 bases from V and 6 from J, leaving 7 bases between them. CDR3 loop: CASSLVAREQYF. CDR3 nucleotide sequence: TGTGCCAGCAGCTTGGTAGCGCGCGAGCAGTACTTC.

This chain uses TRBV7-7 with TRBJ2-2; no clear D. Trimming removed 0 bases from V and 4 bases from J, with 6 bases in between. Per germline, CDR1 SSHAT and CDR2 FNYEAQ (reference sequence). CDR3 length: 14 amino acids. CDR3 loop: CASSLAAFTGELFF. The CDR3 DNA reads as TGTGCCAGCAGCTTAGCAGCGTTCACCGGGGAGCTGTTTTTT.

This chain connects TRBV19 to TRBJ2-1; D ambiguous. The CDR3 spans 13 residues. Germline CDR1 is LNHDA and CDR2 is SQIVND (reference sequence). V was pared by 5 bases and J by 12 bases, with 17 bases between. CDR3 nucleotides: TGTGCCAGTAGTCCTCGGCCCGGCCGAGGGCAGTTCTTC. Amino acids: CASSPRPGRGQFF.

V and J are TRBV10-2 and TRBJ2-1, with 8 bases matching TRBD1. In germline, CDR1 is WSHSY, CDR2 SAAADI. The CDR3 extends over 16 amino acids. J gave up 0 bases and V 3 bases, and 4 bases lay outside the gene matches. The CDR3 DNA reads as TGCGCCAGCAGTGATAGGGACAGGTACTCCTACAATGAGCAGTTCTTC. This gives the protein CASSDRDRYSYNEQFF.

The CDR3 reads CASSYSEGSPYGYTF. The CDR3 region has the DNA TGTGCCAGCAGTTACTCTGAGGGGTCTCCTTATGGCTACACCTTC. The V gene is TRBV6-6, the J gene TRBJ1-2; D possibly corresponds to TRBD1 (5 bases). Germline V lookup: CDR1 MNHNY, CDR2 SVGAGI (reference sequence). Trimming removed 0 bases at V and 5 bases at J, with 13 bases between. The CDR3 spans 15 residues.

This chain joins TRBV23-1 and TRBJ1-3; no firm D call. TRBV23-1 is an open reading frame whose function is uncertain. The CDR3 loop spans 14 amino acids. V dropped 8 bases and J dropped 2 bases, with 13 bases sitting between them. CDR3: CASARAEAGNTIYF. The CDR3 DNA reads as TGCGCCAGCGCTCGGGCTGAAGCTGGAAACACCATATATTTT.

The V gene is TRBV5-1, the J gene TRBJ2-7; 9 bases are a match to TRBD1. Germline assignment: CDR1 SGHRS and CDR2 YFSETQ. The junction had 6 bases not matched to a gene; V was cut back by 4 bases and J by 1 base. CDR3 size: 15 residues. The CDR3 here is CASSPGQGGSYEQYF. For the CDR3, the DNA is TGCGCCAGCAGCCCGGGACAGGGTGGTTCCTACGAGCAGTACTTC.

The genes are TRBV27 and TRBJ2-1; TRBD2 might be the D (6 bases). CDR3 length: 15 residues. Germline CDR1 MNHEY, CDR2 SMNVEV (reference sequence). The V and J ends lost 2 bases and 3 bases respectively, with 11 bases between them. CDR3 nucleotides: TGTGCCAGCAGTTTAATCGGGGAGGACTACAATGAGCAGTTCTTC. This codes for CASSLIGEDYNEQFF.

The chain employs TRBV4-3 and TRBJ1-5, with D possibly matching TRBD1 (6 bases). CDR3 length: 15 amino acids. Germline-derived CDR1 and CDR2 are LGHNA and YSLEER. V lost 0 bases to trimming and J lost 6 bases, with 12 bases between them. Here the CDR3 reads CASSQDPRGGQPQHF. The CDR3 DNA is TGCGCCAGCAGCCAAGATCCCAGGGGAGGTCAGCCCCAGCATTTT.

This chain links TRBV4-3 with TRBJ2-3; TRBD1 matches 9 bases. Per germline, CDR1 LGHNA and CDR2 YSLEER. Trimming cost V 4 bases and J 4 bases; bases outside gene matches: 12. The CDR3 contains 17 residues. CDR3 sequence (DNA): TGCGCCAGCAGCCTAGCCACAACAGGGGGCGGTCCAGATACGCAGTATTTT. This sequence encodes CASSLATTGGGPDTQYF.

The rearrangement links TRBV4-3 to TRBJ2-1; 12 nucleotides agree with TRBD2. This CDR3 contains 16 residues. Trimming took 1 base from V and 3 from J; bases not matched to a gene: 1. CDR1 and CDR2 from the germline V gene are LGHNA and YSLEER. Here the CDR3 DNA reads TGCGCCAGCAGCCAAGGACTAGCGGGGGACTACAATGAGCAGTTCTTC. This translates into CASSQGLAGDYNEQFF.

The genes are TRBV6-5 and TRBJ2-1; 8 nucleotides match TRBD1. CDR1 is MNHEY and CDR2 is SVGAGI in the germline V gene. After removal of 2 bases from V and 6 bases from J, the junction contained 3 bases not matched to a gene. This CDR3 comprises 14 residues. The chain's CDR3 is CASSYGQGGNEQFF. CDR3 nucleotide sequence: TGTGCCAGCAGTTACGGACAGGGTGGCAATGAGCAGTTCTTC.

The chain uses TRBV7-9 and TRBJ1-1, with D possibly being TRBD1 (5 bases). The germline V gene has CDR1 SEHNR and CDR2 FQNEAQ (reference sequence). The CDR3 contains 15 residues. The V end was cut by 5 bases, the J end by 7 bases, with 20 bases between. The CDR3: CASSHWDRGLLEAFF. CDR3 nucleotide sequence: TGTGCCAGCAGCCATTGGGACCGAGGCTTACTTGAAGCTTTCTTT.

The rearrangement uses TRBV19 and TRBJ1-5, with 8 positions matching TRBD1. V shed 2 bases, J shed 3 bases, and the junction held 6 bases outside the gene matches. Germline assignment: CDR1 LNHDA and CDR2 SQIVND (reference sequence). The CDR3 loop spans 16 amino acids. CDR3 region: CASSIQGAMINQPQHF. DNA for the CDR3: TGTGCCAGTAGTATACAGGGGGCGATGATCAATCAGCCCCAGCATTTT.

This clone was counted once. The chain recombines TRBV18 with TRBJ1-2; 8 positions match TRBD1. Germline CDR1 KGHSH, CDR2 LQKENI. V lost 2 bases to trimming and J lost 1 base; unmatched junction nucleotides: 9. CDR3 length equals 17 residues. The CDR3 region has the DNA TGTGCCAGCTCACCAGAGCAGGGGGCGTCGTTTAACTATGGCTACACCTTC. This codes for CASSPEQGASFNYGYTF.

The gene calls are TRBV4-1 and TRBJ2-7, with 11 positions matching TRBD2. Looked up from germline, CDR1 is MGHRA and CDR2 is YSYEKL. V lost 5 bases to trimming and J lost 6 bases; unmatched junction nucleotides: 0. CDR3 length: 12 residues. CDR3 region: CASSTSGGEQYF. The CDR3 DNA reads as TGCGCCAGCAGCACTAGCGGGGGCGAGCAGTACTTC.

This clone was counted a single time. The V gene is TRBV19, the J gene TRBJ1-2, with 9 bases fitting TRBD1. Germline CDR1 is LNHDA and CDR2 is SQIVND (reference sequence). V lost 6 bases and J lost 8; bases outside the gene matches: 7. This CDR3 contains 13 residues. CDR3 nucleotides: TGTGCCAGTAGCCTTGGGACAGGGATCGGCTACACCTTC. Encoded protein: CASSLGTGIGYTF.